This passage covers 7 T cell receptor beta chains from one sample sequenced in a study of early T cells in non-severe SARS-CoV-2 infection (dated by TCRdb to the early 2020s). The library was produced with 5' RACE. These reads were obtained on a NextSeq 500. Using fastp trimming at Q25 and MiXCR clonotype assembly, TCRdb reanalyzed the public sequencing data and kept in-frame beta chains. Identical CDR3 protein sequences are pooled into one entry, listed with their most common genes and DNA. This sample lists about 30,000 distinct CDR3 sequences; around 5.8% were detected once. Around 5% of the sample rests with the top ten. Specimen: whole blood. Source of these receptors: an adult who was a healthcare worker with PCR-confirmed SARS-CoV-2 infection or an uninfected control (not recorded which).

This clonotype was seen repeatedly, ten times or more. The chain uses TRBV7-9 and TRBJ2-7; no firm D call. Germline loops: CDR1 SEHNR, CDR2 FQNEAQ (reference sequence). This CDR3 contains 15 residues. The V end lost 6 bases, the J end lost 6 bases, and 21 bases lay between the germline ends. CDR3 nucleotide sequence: TGTGCCAGCAGTTCAACCCCCAGGTCCCTCAGCGAGCAGTACTTC. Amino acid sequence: CASSSTPRSLSEQYF.

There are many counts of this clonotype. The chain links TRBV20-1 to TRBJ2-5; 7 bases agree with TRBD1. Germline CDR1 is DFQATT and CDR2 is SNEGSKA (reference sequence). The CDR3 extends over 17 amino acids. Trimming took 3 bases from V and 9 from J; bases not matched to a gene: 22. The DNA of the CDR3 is TGCAGTGCTAGCTGGTACGACAGGGACAGACTCAAAAGGGCCCAGTACTTC. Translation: CSASWYDRDRLKRAQYF.

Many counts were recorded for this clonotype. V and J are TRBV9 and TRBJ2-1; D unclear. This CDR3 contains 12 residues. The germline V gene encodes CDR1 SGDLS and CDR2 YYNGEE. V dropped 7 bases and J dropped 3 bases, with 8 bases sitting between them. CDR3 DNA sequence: TGTGCCAGCGGGTTGGACTACAATGAGCAGTTCTTC. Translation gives CASGLDYNEQFF.

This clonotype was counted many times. As DNA, the CDR3 is TGTGCGGCGGGCAGGCCCACTAATGAAAAACTGTTTTTT. Amino acid sequence: CAAGRPTNEKLFF. The rearrangement uses TRBV6-6 and TRBJ1-4; D gene ambiguous. The CDR3 length is 13 residues. Germline assignment: CDR1 MNHNY and CDR2 SVGAGI (reference sequence).

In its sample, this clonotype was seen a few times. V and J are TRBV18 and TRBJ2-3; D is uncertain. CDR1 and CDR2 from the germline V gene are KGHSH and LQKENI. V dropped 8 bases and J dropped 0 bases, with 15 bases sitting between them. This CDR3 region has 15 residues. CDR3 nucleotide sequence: TGTGCCAGCCGACCCGGTATGATAAGCACAGATACGCAGTATTTT. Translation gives CASRPGMISTDTQYF.

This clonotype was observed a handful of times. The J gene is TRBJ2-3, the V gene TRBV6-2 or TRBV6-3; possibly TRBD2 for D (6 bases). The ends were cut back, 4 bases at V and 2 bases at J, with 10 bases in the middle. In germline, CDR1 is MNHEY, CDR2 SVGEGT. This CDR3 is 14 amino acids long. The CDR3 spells CASSSAGTTDTQYF. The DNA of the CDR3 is TGTGCCAGCAGTTCGGCGGGAACCACAGATACGCAGTATTTT.

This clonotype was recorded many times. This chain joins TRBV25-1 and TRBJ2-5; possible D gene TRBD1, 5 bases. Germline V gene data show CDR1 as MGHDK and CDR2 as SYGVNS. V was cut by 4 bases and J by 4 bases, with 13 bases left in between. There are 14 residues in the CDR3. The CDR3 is CASSAEGVRETQYF. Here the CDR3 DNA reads TGTGCCAGCAGTGCGGAAGGGGTACGAGAGACCCAGTACTTC.